These 20 T cell receptor beta chains originate from one sample sequenced in a study of blood T cell repertoires in COVID-19. Assay used: immunoSEQ multiplex PCR; TCRdb lists only in-frame clones, some missing. This sample carries approximately 150,000 clones, around 88% of them seen once, and the ten largest clones take about 5%. Sequencing used peripheral blood. The receptors were gathered from a human donor in a cohort sampled during active COVID-19.

This rearrangement joins TRBV6-5 to TRBJ1-6, with a possible D match to TRBD1 (6 bases). CDR1 is MNHEY, CDR2 SVGAGI, per germline. Trimming removed 5 bases from V and 4 bases from J, with 12 bases in between. This CDR3 is 15 amino acids long. CDR3 sequence (DNA): TGTGCCAGCAGTAAGACCACAGGGTATAATTCACCCCTCCACTTT. It codes for CASSKTTGYNSPLHF.

This chain connects TRBV7-3 to TRBJ2-3; TRBD2 matches 9 bases. The CDR3 sequence is 19 residues long. The V gene's germline CDR1 is SGHTA and CDR2 FQGTGA. V was clipped by 1 base and J by 2 bases; unmatched bases: 13. CDR3 nucleotides: TGTGCCAGCAGCTTAAAATTCACCGGGACTAGCCCATCCACAGATACGCAGTATTTT. It is translated as CASSLKFTGTSPSTDTQYF. Complete variable domain (other parts from reference TRBV7-3 and TRBJ2-3): GAGVSQTPSNKVTEKGKYVELRCDPISGHTALYWYRQSLGQGPEFLIYFQGTGAADDSGLPNDRFFAVRPEGSVSTLKIQRTERGDSAVYLCASSLKFTGTSPSTDTQYFGPGTRLTVL.

This chain uses TRBV6-5 with TRBJ2-7, with TRBD2 identical over 11 bases. The CDR3 runs to 15 residues. After removal of 5 bases from V and 5 bases from J, the junction contained 8 bases not matched to a gene. Germline V gene lookup returns CDR1 MNHEY and CDR2 SVGAGI. CDR3 in DNA: TGTGCCAGCAGTCCAAGACTAGCGGGAAGCAACGAGCAGTACTTC. This codes for CASSPRLAGSNEQYF.

Here the CDR3 reads CAISESWQGNEKLFF. The CDR3 DNA is TGTGCCATCAGTGAGTCGTGGCAGGGGAATGAAAAACTGTTTTTT. The chain combines TRBV10-3 with TRBJ1-4; a weak D match, TRBD1 (6 bases). The CDR3 is 15 residues long. Germline V CDR1 and CDR2: ENHRY, SYGVKD. V was trimmed by 0 bases and J by 5 bases, leaving 10 bases between them.

This clone was recorded only once. The chain is built from TRBV6-6 and TRBJ1-1; the match to TRBD1 covers 7 bases. Germline trimming cut 6 bases from V and 0 bases from J; bases unmatched to any gene: 7. The CDR3 sequence is 15 residues long. The germline CDR1 and CDR2 sequences are MNHNY and SVGAGI (reference sequence). DNA for the CDR3: TGTGCCAGCAGATTTTACAGGGGATTGAACACTGAAGCTTTCTTT. This gives the protein CASRFYRGLNTEAFF.

The genes are TRBV19 and TRBJ1-1; D ambiguous. The CDR3 extends over 13 amino acids. Trimming took 4 bases from V and 7 from J, leaving 13 bases between them. Germline V gene data show CDR1 as LNHDA and CDR2 as SQIVND (reference sequence). The CDR3 nucleotides are TGTGCCAGTAGTAGTTCAATAGAGGGTGAAGCTTTCTTT. It is translated as CASSSSIEGEAFF.

The rearrangement joins TRBV18 to TRBJ2-1; tentatively, D is TRBD2 (6 bases). This CDR3 has 15 residues. Trimming took 8 bases from V and 5 from J, leaving 19 bases between them. CDR1 KGHSH and CDR2 LQKENI come from the germline V gene. The CDR3 is CASRSGGKLNNEQFF. Here the CDR3 DNA reads TGTGCCAGCAGATCCGGCGGGAAGCTAAACAATGAGCAGTTCTTC.

The rearrangement links TRBV2 to TRBJ2-1; weak D call: TRBD2 (5 bases). Trimming cost V 6 bases and J 13 bases, with 19 bases left between them. The CDR3 consists of 13 residues. Germline-derived CDR1 and CDR2 are SNHLY and FYNNEI. The CDR3 spells CASSATILGGQFF. The CDR3 nucleotides read TGTGCCAGCAGCGCCACTATACTAGGAGGCCAGTTCTTC.

The V call is TRBV7-3, the J call TRBJ2-3, with D maybe TRBD2 (6 bases). Germline values: CDR1 SGHTA, CDR2 FQGTGA. CDR3 size: 16 residues. V was clipped by 5 bases and J by 4 bases, with 19 bases between them. CDR3 amino acids: CASSQLGGSVPDTQYF. The CDR3 DNA reads as TGTGCCAGCAGCCAACTCGGGGGTAGCGTCCCAGATACGCAGTATTTT.

The chain is built from TRBV2 and TRBJ2-7, with 15 bases fitting TRBD2. V shed 4 bases, J shed 4 bases, and the junction held 2 bases outside the gene matches. The CDR3 is made up of 15 amino acids. Germline V gene data show CDR1 as SNHLY and CDR2 as FYNNEI. CDR3 region: CASSGGTSGRYEQYF. For the CDR3, the DNA is TGTGCCAGCAGTGGAGGGACTAGCGGGAGGTACGAGCAGTACTTC. The variable domain in full, completed from reference TRBV2 and TRBJ2-7, reads EPEVTQTPSHQVTQMGQEVILRCVPISNHLYFYWYRQILGQKVEFLVSFYNNEISEKSEIFDDQFSVERPDGSNFTLKIRSTKLEDSAMYFCASSGGTSGRYEQYFGPGTRLTVT.

This sequence joins TRBV3-1 (or the pseudogene TRBV3-2) and TRBJ2-5; TRBD2 might be the D (7 bases). This CDR3 region has 16 residues. Germline V gene lookup returns CDR1 LGHDT and CDR2 YNNKEL (reference sequence). V gave up 2 bases and J gave up 5 bases, with 18 bases separating them. This CDR3 reads CASSQPIGGAGETQYF. The CDR3 DNA is TGTGCCAGCAGCCAACCTATAGGGGGGGCTGGCGAGACCCAGTACTTC.

This chain joins TRBV11-2 and TRBJ2-5, with no clear D. CDR3 size: 15 residues. Germline values: CDR1 SGHAT, CDR2 FQNNGV. V lost 1 base, J lost 1 base, and 10 bases lay in between. The CDR3 DNA follows: TGTGCCAGCAGCTTAGCCCCGGTCGGCCAAGAGACCCAGTACTTC. The encoded protein is CASSLAPVGQETQYF.

The V gene is TRBV20-1, the J gene TRBJ2-7; TRBD2 might be the D (6 bases). This CDR3 is 11 amino acids long. Germline V lookup: CDR1 DFQATT, CDR2 SNEGSKA (reference sequence). V shed 7 bases and J shed 6 bases, with 13 bases lying between them. DNA of the CDR3: TGCAGTGGACTTCTCGGGGGCGAGCAGTACTTC. This encodes CSGLLGGEQYF.

The rearrangement links TRBV20-1 to TRBJ2-7; TRBD2 might be the D (5 bases). The V and J ends lost 4 bases and 5 bases respectively, with 6 bases between them. Germline V gene sequence: CDR1 DFQATT, CDR2 SNEGSKA (reference sequence). This CDR3 is built from 10 residues. The CDR3 is CSATGNEQYF. Written as DNA, the CDR3 is TGCAGTGCTACGGGGAACGAGCAGTACTTC.

The chain carries TRBV18 and TRBJ2-7, with 8 bases fitting TRBD1. Germline CDR1 KGHSH, CDR2 LQKENI. CDR3 size: 18 residues. V shed 3 bases, J shed 2 bases, and the junction held 15 bases outside the gene matches. The CDR3, as DNA: TGTGCCAGCTCACCCTTGGCAGGACAGGGCCTAAAAACCTACGAGCAGTACTTC. It is translated as CASSPLAGQGLKTYEQYF.

This chain connects TRBV6-2 or TRBV6-3 to TRBJ1-1; tentatively, D is TRBD1 (6 bases). This CDR3 contains 20 residues. Germline CDR1 reads MNHEY; CDR2 reads SVGEGT. V dropped 2 bases and J dropped 5 bases, with 30 bases sitting between them. The CDR3 DNA follows: TGTGCCAGCAGTTACCCGTCTGACAGGATTCGCTCCGGGTTGGAGACTGAAGCTTTCTTT. It yields the protein CASSYPSDRIRSGLETEAFF.

The CDR3 DNA sequence: TGTGCCAGCAGTTTTACAGGGGGCGAAAGCTATGGCTACACCTTC. Encoded protein: CASSFTGGESYGYTF. J is TRBJ1-2 and V is TRBV27; 9 bases are a match to TRBD1. Germline CDR1 reads MNHEY; CDR2 reads SMNVEV (reference sequence). The CDR3 contains 15 residues. With V trimmed by 3 bases and J by 4 bases, 6 bases remained unmatched.

This clone is medium-sized (0.01 to 0.1%) by share. The chain carries TRBV12-3 or TRBV12-4 and TRBJ1-2; TRBD1 is a possible D gene (5 bases). CDR3 size: 13 residues. V shed 1 base and J shed 6 bases, with 9 bases lying between them. The CDR3, as DNA: TGTGCCAGCAGTTTAGGGGCAGGGCATGGCTACACCTTC. This translates into CASSLGAGHGYTF.

Of note for this clone: The junction departs from the called germline gene at one end, perhaps through a read error. The chain combines TRBV30 with TRBJ1-2; TRBD1 might be the D (6 bases). Germline CDR1 GTSNPN, CDR2 SVGIG (reference sequence). CDR3 size: 14 residues. This CDR3 reads CGWKFWGQSHGYTF. The CDR3 coding sequence is TGTGGCTGGAAGTTTTGGGGGCAATCTCATGGCTACACCTTC. Combining the CDR3 with reference TRBV30 and TRBJ1-2 gives the whole variable domain SQTIHQWPATLVQPVGSPLSLECTVEGTSNPNLYWYRQAAGRGLQLLFYSVGIGQISSEVPQNLSASRPQDRQFILSSKKLLLSDSGFYLCGWKFWGQSHGYTFGSGTRLTVV.

The rearrangement joins TRBV11-2 to TRBJ2-7; D gene ambiguous. This CDR3 contains 14 residues. The ends were cut back, 6 bases at V and 0 bases at J, with 12 bases in the middle. Germline V CDR1 and CDR2: SGHAT, FQNNGV. CDR3 in amino acids: CASRQLQTSYEQYF. CDR3 DNA sequence: TGTGCCAGCAGACAGCTACAAACCTCCTACGAGCAGTACTTC.